This T cell receptor (beta chain) was identified during a study of regulatory T cells in long-lasting Graves disease. Background on the study: Antithyroid drugs had been taken under 3 months by newly diagnosed Graves' patients.

CDR3 length: 14 residues. Germline trimming cut 4 bases from V and 2 bases from J; bases unmatched to any gene: 1. The V gene's germline CDR1 is MNHNS and CDR2 SASEGT. The TCR beta library used iRepertoire HTBI primers with Arm-PCR amplification of CDR3. Study processing details: Analysis of the samples identified 60 to 75 TRBV and 15 or so TRBJ segments. TCRdb called the multiplex PCR reads again in MiXCR, with one record for every CDR3 protein. The V and J calls were not made by the authors but by TCRdb's processing. The sample has 360,000 or so distinct CDR3 sequences, 16% seen once. Study-wide results and limits: Rather than thyroid tissue, only peripheral blood underwent study.

This clonotype was seen repeatedly, ten times or more. What it binds is not known. Sample time point: newly diagnosed GD, antithyroid drugs for less than 3 months. The TCR library was prepared using RNA isolated from PBMCs. This same sample was also taken into another study, of T cells in Graves' hyperthyroidism and ophthalmopathy.

This chain links TRBV6-1 with TRBJ2-1, with 8 bases fitting TRBD2. The sequencing used peripheral blood mononuclear cells (PBMCs), collected at new diagnosis, from a patient treated with antithyroid drugs. This sequence originates from a woman between 18 and 29 years old with Graves disease. This CDR3 reads CASSAGLAYNEQFF. For the CDR3, the DNA is TGTGCCAGCAGTGCGGGACTAGCCTACAATGAGCAGTTCTTC.